This section outlines one T cell receptor (beta chain) sequence together with its context. These data originate in a study of blood T cell repertoires in COVID-19. People in the exposed group encountered a COVID-19 case within 2 weeks before entering the study. The V and J ends lost 7 bases and 2 bases respectively, with 8 bases between them. Looked up from germline, CDR1 is MNHEY and CDR2 is SVGAGI. The CDR3 is 12 residues long. Authors' methods: Amplification of reference gene primers was used by the study to estimate nucleated cell counts. Clones were sequenced by immunoSEQ multiplex PCR, and TCRdb holds only the in-frame ones, with some missing. V, J and clone size are taken as reported in that table, and D and trimming were inferred from the DNA itself. The table includes about 280,000 clones, roughly 80% detected once.

Sample: PBMCs or T cells enriched from blood (not recorded which). The chain uses TRBV6-5 and TRBJ1-1; a possible D gene is TRBD1 (6 bases). This sequence originates from a man in his forties or fifties who had been exposed to COVID-19. CDR3 region: CASKQGNTEAFF. CDR3 nucleotides: TGTGCCAGCAAACAGGGAAACACTGAAGCTTTCTTT.